The 16 T cell receptor beta chains given below trace back to one sample, sequenced in a study of blood T cells in healthy people across ages. The use of a sample-barcoded 5' primer and a J-beta primer mix characterized a second PCR of 7 to 11 cycles. Each CDR3 protein gets one entry after TCRdb re-called the 5' RACE reads with MiXCR. The repertoire holds hundreds of thousands of distinct CDR3 sequences, with around 45% as singletons. The source material was blood. All receptors derive from a man in his 60s in good health.

The rearrangement joins TRBV12-3 or TRBV12-4 to TRBJ1-1, with D possibly being TRBD1 (5 bases). The germline V and J ends were trimmed by 6 bases and 4 bases, with 18 bases remaining between them. The length of the CDR3 is 15 residues. The CDR3 loop reads CASSRRGTGITEAFF. The CDR3 region has the DNA TGTGCCAGCAGCAGACGCGGGACTGGGATCACTGAAGCTTTCTTT.

The chain recombines TRBV20-1 with TRBJ1-6; 7 nucleotides align to TRBD1. The germline V gene encodes CDR1 DFQATT and CDR2 SNEGSKA (reference sequence). Unmatched junction bases numbered 8, after V lost 5 bases and J lost 4 bases. The CDR3 is 15 amino acids. The CDR3 coding sequence is TGCAGTGCTGTGGCGGGGACAGATTATAATTCACCCCTCCACTTT. Protein: CSAVAGTDYNSPLHF.

J is TRBJ2-1 and V is TRBV20-1; 9 bases agree with TRBD2. Germline V lookup: CDR1 DFQATT, CDR2 SNEGSKA (reference sequence). This CDR3 has 16 amino acids. Unmatched junction bases numbered 17, after V lost 5 bases and J lost 9 bases. The CDR3 reads CSAPPLAGGGGGEQFF. As DNA, the CDR3 is TGCAGTGCTCCACCACTAGCGGGTGGGGGGGGTGGTGAGCAGTTCTTC.

This clonotype has only a few counts. The chain uses TRBV4-3 and TRBJ2-5; a weak D match, TRBD2 (7 bases). This CDR3 is built from 15 residues. V was cut by 4 bases and J by 5 bases, with 17 bases left in between. Germline V CDR1 and CDR2: LGHNA, YSLEER. The CDR3 nucleotides are TGCGCCAGCAGCCTCAATTCGGGGGGCCGGGAGACCCAGTACTTC. Translated: CASSLNSGGRETQYF.

This chain links TRBV4-3 with TRBJ1-1; D gene ambiguous. The V gene's germline CDR1 is LGHNA and CDR2 YSLEER. The ends were cut back, 7 bases at V and 1 base at J, with 13 bases in the middle. The CDR3 totals 14 residues. The CDR3 reads CASTPGVRNTEAFF. For the CDR3, the DNA is TGCGCCAGCACCCCCGGGGTTCGGAACACTGAAGCTTTCTTT.

This chain joins TRBV4-3 and TRBJ2-1, with D perhaps TRBD2 (7 bases). The CDR3 consists of 16 residues. Germline V gene sequence: CDR1 LGHNA, CDR2 YSLEER. Trimming pared 0 bases from V and 8 bases from J, leaving 17 bases between. The CDR3 DNA reads as TGCGCCAGCAGCCAAGATCCCGGGGGGCCGGCATATGAGCAGTTCTTC. Amino acid sequence: CASSQDPGGPAYEQFF.

The rearrangement links TRBV5-1 to TRBJ2-3; TRBD1 matches at 7 bases. CDR1 SGHRS and CDR2 YFSETQ come from the germline V gene. V gave up 4 bases and J gave up 6 bases; unmatched junction bases: 11. The CDR3 contains 15 residues. CDR3 DNA: TGCGCCAGCAGCCTGAAGGACAGGAGTGCGGATACGCAGTATTTT. Translating gives CASSLKDRSADTQYF.

The genes are TRBV5-1 and TRBJ2-6; weak D call: TRBD1 (5 bases). CDR1 SGHRS and CDR2 YFSETQ come from the germline V gene. V was cut by 3 bases and J by 4 bases, with 11 bases left in between. The length of the CDR3 is 15 residues. In nucleotides, the CDR3 is TGCGCCAGCAGCTCACCAGGGAACGGGGCCAACGTCCTGACTTTC. Translated, it gives CASSSPGNGANVLTF.

V gene TRBV3-1 combines with J gene TRBJ1-5, with D perhaps TRBD1 (6 bases). Germline CDR1 and CDR2: LGHDT and YNNKEL (reference sequence). This CDR3 contains 14 residues. The V gene lost 5 bases and the J gene lost 3 bases, with 11 bases spanning the gap. CDR3 sequence reads: CASSSRDNNQPQHF. DNA for the CDR3: TGTGCCAGCAGCTCCCGGGACAACAATCAGCCCCAGCATTTT.

The genes are TRBV27 and TRBJ1-1; a possible D gene is TRBD1 (6 bases). CDR1 is MNHEY and CDR2 is SMNVEV in the germline V gene (reference sequence). The CDR3 consists of 19 residues. Trimming pared 11 bases from V and 2 bases from J, leaving 33 bases between. CDR3 in DNA: TGTGCCTCGATCGGGGGCCGACCGGCACCCCTAGGTGGTAACACTGAAGCTTTCTTT. Protein product: CASIGGRPAPLGGNTEAFF.

This sequence joins TRBV7-2 and TRBJ2-1; 8 bases are shared with TRBD1. The CDR3 totals 14 residues. In germline, CDR1 is SGHTA, CDR2 FQGNSA. Trimming removed 2 bases from V and 7 bases from J; junction bases left unmatched: 4. The CDR3 DNA reads TGTGCCAGCAGCTTAAGCAGGGGGCGTAATGAGCAGTTCTTC. The encoded protein is CASSLSRGRNEQFF.

The V gene is TRBV15, the J gene TRBJ1-2; no clear D. Trimming took 0 bases from V and 5 from J, leaving 7 bases between them. CDR1 LNHNV and CDR2 YYDKDF come from the germline V gene (reference sequence). There are 13 residues in the CDR3. Here the CDR3 reads CATSRESGYGYTF. The CDR3 bases are TGTGCCACCAGCAGAGAATCCGGGTATGGCTACACCTTC.

The V gene is TRBV12-3 or TRBV12-4, the J gene TRBJ1-1; weak D call: TRBD1 (5 bases). CDR3 length: 14 amino acids. V lost 3 bases and J lost 4, with 12 bases in between. As DNA, the CDR3 is TGTGCCAGCAGTTTTTCGGGGGAGGTCACTGAAGCTTTCTTT. It yields the protein CASSFSGEVTEAFF.

The chain employs TRBV20-1 and TRBJ1-1; D is uncertain. Germline lookup yields CDR1 DFQATT and CDR2 SNEGSKA (reference sequence). This CDR3 is built from 12 residues. V lost 3 bases, J lost 0 bases, and 5 bases lay in between. CDR3 amino acids: CSARILNTEAFF. The CDR3 DNA reads TGCAGTGCTAGGATCTTGAACACTGAAGCTTTCTTT.

This clonotype was counted at least ten times. V gene TRBV6-6 combines with J gene TRBJ2-6; a weak D match, TRBD2 (5 bases). Between the trimmed V and J ends, which lost 4 bases and 0 bases, there was a span of 13 bases. The length of the CDR3 is 17 residues. Per germline, CDR1 MNHNY and CDR2 SVGAGI (reference sequence). The CDR3 sequence is CASSLGGGSSGANVLTF. DNA of the CDR3: TGTGCCAGCAGTTTAGGCGGAGGTAGCTCTGGGGCCAACGTCCTGACTTTC.

This chain connects TRBV11-3 to TRBJ2-7, with a possible D match to TRBD1 (5 bases). CDR1 and CDR2 from the germline V gene are SGHNT and YENEEA. Trimming cost V 8 bases and J 0 bases, with 11 bases left between them. The CDR3 length is 13 residues. CDR3 protein: CASRRAASYEQYF. The CDR3 DNA reads TGTGCCAGCCGCAGGGCAGCCTCCTACGAGCAGTACTTC.